This is a list of T cell receptor beta chains from one sample in a study of T cell responses to AZD1222 COVID-19 vaccine. The protocol was immunoSEQ multiplex PCR, while the TCRdb copy is restricted to in-frame clones and leaves out a portion. The data contain some 120,000 clones, about 88% of them seen just once; the ten biggest clones take up about 2.9%. The sequences come from peripheral blood, collected 28 days after the second AZD1222 dose. These receptors all stem from an adult who received the AZD1222 COVID-19 vaccine. CDR3s include the opening cysteine and the closing phenylalanine or tryptophan. The D gene is left open where the match is weak. The size field is filled for only some rows; it gives once, few, many or a size class.

d_call j_call clone_size v_call cdr3_aa cdr3_nt
. TRBJ2-3 . TRBV5-6 CASSLEQHTDTQYF TGTGCCAGCAGCTTGGAACAGCACACAGATACGCAGTATTTT
. TRBJ2-2 . TRBV7-3 CASSLNEGELFF TGTGCCAGCAGCCTTAACGAAGGGGAGCTGTTTTTT
. TRBJ1-2 few TRBV11-3 CASSLDTGDGYTF TGTGCCAGCAGCTTAGATACCGGGGACGGCTACACCTTC
. TRBJ1-1 few TRBV2 CASSEVWNTEAFF TGTGCCAGCAGTGAAGTCTGGAACACTGAAGCTTTCTTT
. TRBJ1-5 . TRBV15 CATSISGHLANQPQHF TGTGCCACCAGCATTTCGGGACACTTGGCCAATCAGCCCCAGCATTTT
. TRBJ1-2 . TRBV9 CASSVDSAYGYTF TGTGCCAGCAGCGTAGACAGCGCCTATGGCTACACCTTC
. TRBJ2-7 . TRBV7-8 CASSLGPLFYEQYF TGTGCCAGCAGCTTGGGACCTTTATTCTACGAGCAGTACTTC
. TRBJ2-3 . TRBV5-6 CASSLTNTDTQYF TGTGCCAGCAGCTTGACTAACACAGATACGCAGTATTTT
TRBD1 TRBJ1-4 . TRBV3-1/TRBV3-2 CASSQGGTANEKLFF TGTGCCAGCAGCCAAGGCGGGACAGCTAATGAAAAACTGTTTTTT
. TRBJ2-3 . TRBV7-2 CASSFSSGGLSTDTQYF TGTGCCAGCAGCTTTTCGTCGGGGGGCCTTAGCACAGATACGCAGTATTTT
. TRBJ2-7 few TRBV7-9 CASSLALDTYEQYF TGTGCCAGCAGCTTAGCCTTGGACACCTACGAGCAGTACTTC
TRBD1 TRBJ1-1 few TRBV5-1 CASSGQGGTEAFF TGCGCCAGCAGCGGACAGGGCGGAACTGAAGCTTTCTTT
TRBD1 TRBJ1-5 . TRBV27 CASGTVNQPQHF TGTGCCAGCGGGACAGTCAATCAGCCCCAGCATTTT
. TRBJ1-2 . TRBV7-2 CASGTGLGYGYTF TGTGCCAGCGGAACCGGACTTGGCTATGGCTACACCTTC
TRBD2 TRBJ2-3 . TRBV7-2 CASSPGGGRRDTQYF TGTGCCAGCAGCCCTGGGGGGGGGAGGCGAGATACGCAGTATTTT
. TRBJ1-5 . TRBV29-1 CSAKQGGDNQPQHF TGCAGCGCCAAACAAGGAGGGGACAATCAGCCCCAGCATTTT
. TRBJ2-7 . TRBV6-5 CASKGQASYEQYF TGTGCCAGCAAGGGTCAGGCTTCCTACGAGCAGTACTTC